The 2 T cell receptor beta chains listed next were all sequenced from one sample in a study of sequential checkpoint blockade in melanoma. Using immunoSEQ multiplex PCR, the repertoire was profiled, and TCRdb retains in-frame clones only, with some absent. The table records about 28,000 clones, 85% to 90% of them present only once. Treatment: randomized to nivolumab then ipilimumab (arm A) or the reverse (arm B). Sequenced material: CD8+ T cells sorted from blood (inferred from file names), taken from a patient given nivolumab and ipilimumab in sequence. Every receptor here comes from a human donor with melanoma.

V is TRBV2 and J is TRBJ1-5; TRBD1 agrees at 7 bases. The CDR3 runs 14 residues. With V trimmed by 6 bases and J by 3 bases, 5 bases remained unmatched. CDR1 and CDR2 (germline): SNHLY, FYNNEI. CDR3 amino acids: CASRETGLNQPQHF. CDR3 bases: TGTGCCAGCAGGGAGACAGGGCTCAATCAGCCCCAGCATTTT.

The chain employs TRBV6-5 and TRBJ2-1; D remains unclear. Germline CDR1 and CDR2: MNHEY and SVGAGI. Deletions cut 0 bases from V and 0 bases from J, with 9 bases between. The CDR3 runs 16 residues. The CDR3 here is CASSYSVTSSYNEQFF. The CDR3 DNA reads TGTGCCAGCAGTTACTCGGTTACGAGCTCCTACAATGAGCAGTTCTTC.